The clone carrying this T cell receptor (beta chain) showed up just a few times. Its antigen is as yet unknown. The data originate from a study of PD-1 blockade in mismatch repair-deficient tumors. Study-level background: All were previously treated, progressing patients with around eleven mismatch repair-deficient cancer types.

V shed 0 bases and J shed 5 bases, with 11 bases lying between them. The V gene's germline CDR1 is SGHAT and CDR2 FQNNGV. The CDR3 spans 14 residues. Study findings and constraints: Rapid post-treatment expansion, then contraction, generally preceding radiologic response, marked tumor-resident clones.

Clones were sequenced by immunoSEQ multiplex PCR, and TCRdb holds only the in-frame ones, with some missing. The repertoire includes some 130,000 clones, 85% to 90% of them detected once, and around 11% sits in the top ten. Every patient had mismatch repair deficiency by PCR or immunohistochemistry. The TCR-sequenced patients were a few responders to pembrolizumab. Source: peripheral blood, taken 70 to 73 weeks after starting pembrolizumab. The gene calls are TRBV11-2 and TRBJ2-7; perhaps TRBD1 as D (5 bases). The receptor was derived from an adult with mismatch repair-deficient cancer. Here the CDR3 reads CASSLEGRVNEQYF. The DNA of the CDR3 is TGTGCCAGCAGCTTAGAGGGCAGGGTCAACGAGCAGTACTTC.